This T cell receptor beta chain was sequenced for a study of OX40 agonist ivuxolimab in advanced cancers. Germline CDR1 is SGHRS and CDR2 is YFSETQ. V was clipped by 4 bases and J by 0 bases, with 11 bases between them. The CDR3 totals 15 residues. With respect to this clone: The target antigen is unknown.

Study-wide results and caveats: Doses of 0.1 to 3.0 mg/kg were accompanied by clonal expansion of CD4+ and CD8+ blood T cells by week 6. On average, a greater number of expanded clones characterised CD8+ T cells relative to CD4+.

Data came from immunoSEQ multiplex PCR; TCRdb stores just in-frame clones and leaves some out. The table has 90,000 to 100,000 clones, approximately 86% seen once; the top ten hold about 4.1%. The sequencing used CD4+ or CD8+ T cells sorted from blood, collected in a trial of the OX40 agonist ivuxolimab. The chain uses TRBV5-1 and TRBJ2-1; the D is unclear. This clonotype was sampled from an adult with an advanced solid tumor such as melanoma, head and neck, liver or kidney cancer. The DNA of the CDR3 is TGCGCCAGCAGCATCGACCCGAGCTCCTACAATGAGCAGTTCTTC. This gives the protein CASSIDPSSYNEQFF.